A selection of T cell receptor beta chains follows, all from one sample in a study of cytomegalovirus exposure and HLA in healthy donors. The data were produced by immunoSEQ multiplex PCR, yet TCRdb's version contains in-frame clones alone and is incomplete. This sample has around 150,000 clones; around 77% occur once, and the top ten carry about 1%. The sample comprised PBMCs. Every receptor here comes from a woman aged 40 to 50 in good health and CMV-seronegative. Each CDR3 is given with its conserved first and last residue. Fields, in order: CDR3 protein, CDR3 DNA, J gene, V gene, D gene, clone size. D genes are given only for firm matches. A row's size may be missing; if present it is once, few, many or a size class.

CASSPRGDFDQPQHF,TGTGCCAGCAGTCCCCGGGGGGATTTTGATCAGCCCCAGCATTTT,TRBJ1-5,TRBV6-5,.,once
CATRSGPNTGELFF,TGTGCCACGCGTAGCGGGCCGAACACCGGGGAGCTGTTTTTT,TRBJ2-2,TRBV6-1,TRBD2,few
CASSSVGLNTGELFF,TGCGCCAGCAGCTCAGTGGGACTGAACACCGGGGAGCTGTTTTTT,TRBJ2-2,TRBV5-1,.,.
CASSRDRGRVEQFF,TGTGCCAGTAGCCGCGACAGGGGTAGGGTTGAGCAGTTCTTC,TRBJ2-1,TRBV19,TRBD1,once
CASSVTGQGREKLFF,TGTGCCAGCAGCGTGACGGGACAGGGAAGAGAAAAACTGTTTTTT,TRBJ1-4,TRBV9,TRBD1,.
CASSPTGVGNEQFF,TGTGCCAGCAGCCCGACAGGGGTGGGGAATGAGCAGTTCTTC,TRBJ2-1,TRBV7-3,TRBD1,.
CASILTGVNTEAFF,TGTGCCAGCATCTTGACAGGGGTTAACACTGAAGCTTTCTTT,TRBJ1-1,TRBV28,TRBD1,.
CASSEPNRGTGSYGYTF,TGCGCCAGCAGTGAGCCGAACAGGGGTACGGGCAGCTATGGCTACACCTTC,TRBJ1-2,TRBV10-1,TRBD1,.
CASSSRLAGGGETQYF,TGCGCCAGCAGCTCTCGACTAGCGGGAGGGGGAGAGACCCAGTACTTC,TRBJ2-5,TRBV5-1,TRBD2,.
CASLSSPRGAEAFF,TGTGCCAGCCTATCGTCGCCGCGGGGAGCTGAAGCTTTCTTT,TRBJ1-1,TRBV27,.,.
CASSYSSGRYNEQFF,TGTGCCAGCAGTTACTCGAGCGGGAGATACAATGAGCAGTTCTTC,TRBJ2-1,TRBV6-5,TRBD2,.
CASSSPASREGYNYGYTF,TGTGCCAGCAGTTCTCCGGCGTCCAGGGAAGGGTATAACTATGGCTACACCTTC,TRBJ1-2,TRBV28,.,.
CASSVDVTVGANTEAFF,TGTGCCAGCAGCGTAGACGTCACCGTAGGGGCGAACACTGAAGCTTTCTTT,TRBJ1-1,TRBV9,.,.
CSVGERGNYGYTF,TGCAGCGTTGGGGAAAGGGGTAACTATGGCTACACCTTC,TRBJ1-2,TRBV29-1,.,once